This TCR beta chain is drawn from a study of T cells in Graves' hyperthyroidism and ophthalmopathy. This clonotype was detected a few times. What it binds is not known. RNA transcripts yielded amplified TCR beta CDR3 regions. A set of HTBI primers served as the primers for a first-round RT-PCR of the TCR CDR3. TCRdb independently ran MiXCR on the multiplex PCR reads; one entry per CDR3 protein. The sample lists about 410,000 distinct CDR3 sequences; roughly 15% were seen once. Thyroid ultrasound, orbital computed tomography, clinical symptoms, and serum thyroxine and TRAb underpinned diagnoses. The PBMCs studied were ones that came from about 10 ml fresh peripheral blood. Germline CDR1 is GTSNPN and CDR2 is SVGIG (reference sequence). The CDR3 contains 15 residues. V was shortened by 2 bases and J by 2 bases, with 14 bases between the two germline ends. Findings and limits, study-wide: Blood shared most expanded thyroid clonotypes above 0.001.

The sequenced sample consisted of blood. The chain employs TRBV30 and TRBJ2-3; D might be TRBD2 (7 bases). The sequence was collected from a woman between 25 and 40 years old with Graves' ophthalmopathy. CDR3 sequence reads: CAWSPGGAITDTQYF. CDR3 DNA sequence: TGTGCCTGGAGTCCGGGGGGCGCGATCACAGATACGCAGTATTTT. The entire variable domain, with the rest obtained from reference TRBV30 and TRBJ2-3, is as follows: SQTIHQWPATLVQPVGSPLSLECTVEGTSNPNLYWYRQAAGRGLQLLFYSVGIGQISSEVPQNLSASRPQDRQFILSSKKLLLSDSGFYLCAWSPGGAITDTQYFGPGTRLTVL.